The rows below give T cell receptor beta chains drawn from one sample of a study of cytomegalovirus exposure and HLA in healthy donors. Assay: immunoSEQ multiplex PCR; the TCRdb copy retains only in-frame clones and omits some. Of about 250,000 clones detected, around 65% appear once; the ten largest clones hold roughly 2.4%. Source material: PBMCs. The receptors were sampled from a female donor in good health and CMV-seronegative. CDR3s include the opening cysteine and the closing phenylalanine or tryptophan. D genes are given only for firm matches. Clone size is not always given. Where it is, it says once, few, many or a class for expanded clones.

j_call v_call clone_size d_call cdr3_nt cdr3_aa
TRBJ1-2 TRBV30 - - TGTGCCTGGAGGCGGGAGCAGGGTTTTGGTGGCTACACCTTC CAWRREQGFGGYTF
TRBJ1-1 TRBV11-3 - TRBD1 TGTGCCAGCAGCCCGTCCTTGGGACAGGGGAACACTGAAGCTTTCTTT CASSPSLGQGNTEAFF
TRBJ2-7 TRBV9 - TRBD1 TGTGCCAGCAGCCCTCGAGACAGGGGCCTCTACGAGCAGTACTTC CASSPRDRGLYEQYF
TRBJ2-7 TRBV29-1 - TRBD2 TGCAGCGTTGGGCGGGGGGGGATCCCCTACGAGCAGTACTTC CSVGRGGIPYEQYF
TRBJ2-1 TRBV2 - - TGTGCCAGCAGTGAACTTCTGTCCTACAATGAGCAGTTCTTC CASSELLSYNEQFF
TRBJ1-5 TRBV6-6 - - TGTGCCAGCAGTTACGTCGATCAGCCCCAGCATTTT CASSYVDQPQHF
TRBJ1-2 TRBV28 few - TGTGCCAGCAGTTTCTCCGGCAGTGGAGTCTATGGCTACACCTTC CASSFSGSGVYGYTF
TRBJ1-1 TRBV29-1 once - TGCAGCGTTGGGACTGGTGGGACTGAAGCTTTCTTT CSVGTGGTEAFF
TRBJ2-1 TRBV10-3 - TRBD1 TGTGCCATCAGTCTGACAGGGGTAATGGACAATGAGCAGTTCTTC CAISLTGVMDNEQFF
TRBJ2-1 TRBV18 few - TGTGCCAGCTCACCGACAGAGAACAATGAGCAGTTCTTC CASSPTENNEQFF
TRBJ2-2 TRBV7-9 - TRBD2 TGTTCCAGCAGCTTAGGTCTAGCGGGACGGAACACCGGGGAGCTGTTTTTT CSSSLGLAGRNTGELFF
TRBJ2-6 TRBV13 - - TGTGCCAGCAGCTTAGTAGGGGCGGTTGGGGCCAACGTCCTGACTTTC CASSLVGAVGANVLTF
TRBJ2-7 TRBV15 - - TGTGCCACCAGCAGAGAAGGAGGAGCCACCTACGAGCAGTACTTC CATSREGGATYEQYF
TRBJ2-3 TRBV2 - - TGTGCCAGCACACCAAAGGGGGAACCAGATACGCAGTATTTT CASTPKGEPDTQYF
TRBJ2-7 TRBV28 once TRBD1 TGTGCCAGCAGTACCCCGGGACAGGGGGCCTACGAGCAGTACTTC CASSTPGQGAYEQYF
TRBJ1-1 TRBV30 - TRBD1 TGTGCCTGGAAACCAGGGGGTGAAGCTTTCTTT CAWKPGGEAFF
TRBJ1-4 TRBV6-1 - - TGTGCCAGCCAAGACACTCCTACGGAAGAAAAACTGTTTTTT CASQDTPTEEKLFF
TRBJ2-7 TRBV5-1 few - TGCGCCAGCAGCCCAACCTCAGGCGGGTCCTCCTACGAGCAGTACTTC CASSPTSGGSSYEQYF
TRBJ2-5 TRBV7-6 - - TGTGCCAGCAGCCCCAGTGCGAGAGGGGAGACCCAGTACTTC CASSPSARGETQYF
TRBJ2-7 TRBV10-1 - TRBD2 TGCGCCAGCAGTGACCAGCGGGGACTAGCGGGAGTATTGTACGAGCAGTACTTC CASSDQRGLAGVLYEQYF
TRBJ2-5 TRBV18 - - TGTGCCAGCTCACCAGATATAACAGGGCAAGAGACCCAGTACTTC CASSPDITGQETQYF
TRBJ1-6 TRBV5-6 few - TGTGCCAGCAGCTTGGAGGAGGGGACCTATAATTCACCCCTCCACTTT CASSLEEGTYNSPLHF
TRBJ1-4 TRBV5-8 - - TGTGCCAGCAGCTTGGCCCGGGGAGAAACTAATGAAAAACTGTTTTTT CASSLARGETNEKLFF
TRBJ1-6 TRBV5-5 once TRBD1 TGTGCCAGCAGCTATCCGGGACAGGGTGATTCACCCCTCCACTTT CASSYPGQGDSPLHF
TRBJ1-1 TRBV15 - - TGTGCCACCAGCAGAGGACAGGCAGGGAACACTGAAGCTTTCTTT CATSRGQAGNTEAFF
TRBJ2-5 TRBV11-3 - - TGTGCCAGCAGTCTACCCCCGACAGGACCGGGGGAGACCCAGTACTTC CASSLPPTGPGETQYF
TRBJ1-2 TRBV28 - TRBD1 TGTGCCAGCAGTTTGGGAGACAGGGAAGGCTATGGCTACACCTTC CASSLGDREGYGYTF
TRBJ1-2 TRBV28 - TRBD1 TGTGCCAGCAACCCTTTTCCCTACGGACAGGTCGATGGCTACACCTTC CASNPFPYGQVDGYTF
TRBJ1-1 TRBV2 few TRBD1 TGTGCCAGCAGGCTGACAGGGGGGATCACTGAAGCTTTCTTT CASRLTGGITEAFF
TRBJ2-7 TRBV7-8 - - TGTGCCAGCAGCTTAGCTTTAGGGGTCTACGAGCAGTACTTC CASSLALGVYEQYF
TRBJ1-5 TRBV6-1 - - TGTGCCAGCAGCCAGGAAGAGGGCTATCAGCCCCAGCATTTT CASSQEEGYQPQHF
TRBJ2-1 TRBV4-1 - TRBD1 TGCGCCAGCAGCCAACAGGGGGCAACCCGGCGCAATGAGCAGTTCTTC CASSQQGATRRNEQFF
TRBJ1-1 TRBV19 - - TGTGCCAGTAGTATAGATCAGGCAGGCCCGAAGACTGAAGCTTTCTTT CASSIDQAGPKTEAFF
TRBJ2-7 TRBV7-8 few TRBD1 TGTGCCAGCAGCCGCGGGACAGGGGACCAGTACTTC CASSRGTGDQYF
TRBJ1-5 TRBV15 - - TGTGTCACCAGCCAGACTAGAGTCGATCAGCCCCAGCATTTT CVTSQTRVDQPQHF
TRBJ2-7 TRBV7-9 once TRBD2 TGTGCCAGCAGCTCAATAGCGGGAGGCCATATTCAGGAGCAGTACTTC CASSSIAGGHIQEQYF
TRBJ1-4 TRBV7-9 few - TGTGCCAGCAGCGCCCGCGGGCTGGGGTATGCCGAAAAACTGTTTTTT CASSARGLGYAEKLFF
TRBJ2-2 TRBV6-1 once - TGTGCCAGCAGTGAATCAGACAGCGATGAGCTGTTTTTT CASSESDSDELFF
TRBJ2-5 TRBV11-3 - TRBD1 TGTGCCAGCAGCTTAGGGGACAGGGGCCCGCAGGAGGAGACCCAGTACTTC CASSLGDRGPQEETQYF